This is a list of T cell receptor beta chains from one sample in a study of CD4 T cells in relation to SARS-CoV-2 and coronaviruses. Repertoires were generated with immunoSEQ multiplex PCR, while TCRdb's copy carries only in-frame clones and drops some. The sample consists of some 65,000 clones, 87% of them appearing once. Specimen: memory CD4+ T cells from PBMCs. Source of these receptors: a human donor in good health. Each CDR3 is given with its conserved first and last residue. D genes are given only for firm matches. Only part of the rows carry a size: once, few, many, or a class if the clone is expanded.

d_call: .
v_call: TRBV2
clone_size: .
j_call: TRBJ1-1
cdr3_aa: CASTRDQGGEAFF
cdr3_nt: TGTGCCAGTACACGAGACCAGGGTGGAGAAGCTTTCTTT

d_call: .
v_call: TRBV3-1/TRBV3-2
clone_size: once
j_call: TRBJ2-1
cdr3_aa: CASSQGPEERVGNEQFF
cdr3_nt: TGTGCCAGCAGCCAAGGGCCGGAAGAGAGGGTAGGGAATGAGCAGTTCTTC

d_call: .
v_call: TRBV5-1
clone_size: .
j_call: TRBJ2-7
cdr3_aa: CASTPRAETSYEQYF
cdr3_nt: TGCGCCAGCACACCACGGGCAGAGACTTCCTACGAGCAGTACTTC

d_call: TRBD2
v_call: TRBV7-9
clone_size: .
j_call: TRBJ2-7
cdr3_aa: CASSSTSGGLEQYF
cdr3_nt: TGTGCCAGCAGCTCTACTAGCGGCGGGCTCGAGCAGTACTTC

d_call: TRBD1
v_call: TRBV5-1
clone_size: .
j_call: TRBJ1-2
cdr3_aa: CASSPRATGEGYTF
cdr3_nt: TGCGCCAGCAGCCCCCGGGCCACAGGGGAAGGCTACACCTTC

d_call: TRBD1
v_call: TRBV24-1
clone_size: .
j_call: TRBJ2-2
cdr3_aa: CATSGQGATGELFF
cdr3_nt: TGTGCCACCAGTGGACAGGGGGCGACCGGGGAGCTGTTTTTT

d_call: TRBD2
v_call: TRBV27
clone_size: once
j_call: TRBJ2-3
cdr3_aa: CASRRIGTSGSIYTQYF
cdr3_nt: TGTGCCAGCAGACGTATCGGGACTAGCGGGAGCATATATACGCAGTATTTT

d_call: TRBD2
v_call: TRBV5-1
clone_size: .
j_call: TRBJ2-7
cdr3_aa: CASSVGGGETYEQYF
cdr3_nt: TGCGCCAGCAGCGTTGGCGGGGGGGAAACCTACGAGCAGTACTTC

d_call: .
v_call: TRBV5-1
clone_size: .
j_call: TRBJ2-2
cdr3_aa: CASGQTQAGTGELFF
cdr3_nt: TGCGCCAGCGGTCAGACCCAGGCAGGCACCGGGGAGCTGTTTTTT

d_call: .
v_call: TRBV19
clone_size: once
j_call: TRBJ2-1
cdr3_aa: CASSGDLGPGYNEQFF
cdr3_nt: TGTGCCAGTAGTGGCGACTTAGGTCCTGGCTACAATGAGCAGTTCTTC

d_call: .
v_call: TRBV5-4
clone_size: .
j_call: TRBJ1-6
cdr3_aa: CASSLDGSNSPLHF
cdr3_nt: TGTGCCAGCAGCCTGGACGGGAGCAATTCACCCCTCCACTTT

d_call: TRBD1
v_call: TRBV15
clone_size: .
j_call: TRBJ2-4
cdr3_aa: CATSSPTGGTKNIQYF
cdr3_nt: TGTGCCACCAGCAGTCCGACAGGGGGCACCAAAAACATTCAGTACTTC

d_call: .
v_call: TRBV7-9
clone_size: few
j_call: TRBJ2-7
cdr3_aa: CASSLVGEQYF
cdr3_nt: TGTGCCAGCAGCTTAGTAGGCGAGCAGTACTTC

d_call: .
v_call: TRBV2
clone_size: .
j_call: TRBJ2-1
cdr3_aa: CASSDSGGDNEQFF
cdr3_nt: TGTGCCAGCAGTGATTCGGGCGGGGACAATGAGCAGTTCTTC

d_call: TRBD1
v_call: TRBV2
clone_size: .
j_call: TRBJ1-3
cdr3_aa: CASRDRGAGNTIYF
cdr3_nt: TGTGCCAGCAGGGACAGGGGAGCTGGAAACACCATATATTTT

d_call: .
v_call: TRBV18
clone_size: .
j_call: TRBJ2-4
cdr3_aa: CASSPPTGNIQYF
cdr3_nt: TGTGCCAGCTCACCACCTACGGGAAACATTCAGTACTTC

d_call: .
v_call: TRBV12-3/TRBV12-4
clone_size: .
j_call: TRBJ1-2
cdr3_aa: CASSSVTGNGYTF
cdr3_nt: TGTGCCAGCAGTTCGGTTACAGGGAATGGCTACACCTTC

d_call: TRBD1
v_call: TRBV18
clone_size: .
j_call: TRBJ1-5
cdr3_aa: CASSLTPGQGDNSNQPQHF
cdr3_nt: TGTGCCAGCTCTCTAACTCCGGGACAGGGGGATAATAGCAATCAGCCCCAGCATTTT

d_call: .
v_call: TRBV7-8
clone_size: .
j_call: TRBJ1-2
cdr3_aa: CASLGFGYGYTF
cdr3_nt: TGTGCCAGCTTAGGATTTGGCTATGGCTACACCTTC

d_call: .
v_call: TRBV7-9
clone_size: few
j_call: TRBJ1-5
cdr3_aa: CASSLVFGAHHDQPQHF
cdr3_nt: TGTGCCAGCAGCTTAGTGTTCGGCGCCCACCACGATCAGCCCCAGCATTTT

d_call: .
v_call: TRBV29-1
clone_size: .
j_call: TRBJ1-2
cdr3_aa: CSVGTDYGYTF
cdr3_nt: TGCAGCGTTGGGACGGACTATGGCTACACCTTC

d_call: .
v_call: TRBV6-2/TRBV6-3
clone_size: .
j_call: TRBJ2-7
cdr3_aa: CASSPGLTYEQYF
cdr3_nt: TGTGCCAGCAGTCCCGGACTGACCTACGAGCAGTACTTC

d_call: .
v_call: TRBV7-8
clone_size: .
j_call: TRBJ1-2
cdr3_aa: CASSLSDSSYGYTF
cdr3_nt: TGTGCCAGCAGCTTATCAGACAGCTCCTATGGCTACACCTTC

d_call: .
v_call: TRBV19
clone_size: .
j_call: TRBJ1-3
cdr3_aa: CASYGGTSYGNTIYF
cdr3_nt: TGTGCCAGTTATGGTGGGACAAGCTATGGAAACACCATATATTTT

d_call: .
v_call: TRBV29-1
clone_size: .
j_call: TRBJ2-1
cdr3_aa: CSVEELKATPPSEQFF
cdr3_nt: TGCAGCGTTGAAGAACTGAAAGCCACCCCGCCGAGTGAGCAGTTCTTC

d_call: .
v_call: TRBV27
clone_size: .
j_call: TRBJ1-6
cdr3_aa: CASSLGDLGSPLHF
cdr3_nt: TGTGCCAGCAGTTTAGGTGATCTTGGTTCACCCCTCCACTTT

d_call: TRBD2
v_call: TRBV5-1
clone_size: once
j_call: TRBJ2-3
cdr3_aa: CASSSLAGGSTDTQYF
cdr3_nt: TGCGCCAGCAGCTCGCTAGCGGGGGGGAGCACAGATACGCAGTATTTT

d_call: TRBD2
v_call: TRBV24-1
clone_size: .
j_call: TRBJ2-3
cdr3_aa: CATSENGLAGASTDTQYF
cdr3_nt: TGTGCCACCAGTGAAAACGGACTAGCGGGGGCTAGCACAGATACGCAGTATTTT

d_call: TRBD1
v_call: TRBV24-1
clone_size: few
j_call: TRBJ1-2
cdr3_aa: CATSETGDYGYTF
cdr3_nt: TGTGCCACCAGTGAGACAGGGGACTATGGCTACACCTTC

d_call: .
v_call: TRBV6-1
clone_size: .
j_call: TRBJ1-4
cdr3_aa: CASSEVGGGTGEKLFF
cdr3_nt: TGTGCCAGCAGTGAAGTCGGGGGGGGCACAGGAGAAAAACTGTTTTTT

d_call: TRBD2
v_call: TRBV29-1
clone_size: .
j_call: TRBJ2-2
cdr3_aa: CSVGAGGPGTGELFF
cdr3_nt: TGCAGCGTTGGGGCGGGGGGGCCGGGCACCGGGGAGCTGTTTTTT

d_call: .
v_call: TRBV4-3
clone_size: .
j_call: TRBJ2-4
cdr3_aa: CASSQGGENIQYF
cdr3_nt: TGCGCCAGCAGCCAAGGGGGGGAAAACATTCAGTACTTC

d_call: .
v_call: TRBV19
clone_size: .
j_call: TRBJ2-7
cdr3_aa: CASSRQLSSYEQYF
cdr3_nt: TGTGCCAGTAGTCGTCAGCTATCGTCCTACGAGCAGTACTTC

d_call: .
v_call: TRBV27
clone_size: .
j_call: TRBJ2-3
cdr3_aa: CASSRYEADTQYF
cdr3_nt: TGTGCCAGCAGCCGGTATGAGGCAGATACGCAGTATTTT

d_call: .
v_call: TRBV6-5
clone_size: .
j_call: TRBJ2-7
cdr3_aa: CASGKVRREQYF
cdr3_nt: TGTGCCAGCGGGAAAGTAAGGAGGGAGCAGTACTTC